The 16 T cell receptor beta chains listed next were all sequenced from one sample in a study of blood T cells in healthy people across ages. The second PCR ran roughly 6 to 11 cycles with a sample-barcoded 5' primer and J-beta primers. MiXCR was run by TCRdb on the 5' RACE reads, yielding one entry per CDR3 protein. The table shows about 1.8 million distinct CDR3 sequences, with around half occurring only once. Specimen: blood. The receptors shown here come from a woman between 40 and 50 years old in good health.

The CDR3 here is CASSQATGSYGYTF. The CDR3 DNA is TGTGCCAGCAGCCAAGCGACAGGGAGCTATGGCTACACCTTC. V and J are TRBV4-2 and TRBJ1-2, with TRBD1 matching over 7 bases. The length of the CDR3 is 14 residues. Germline CDR1 reads LGHNA; CDR2 reads YNFKEQ. Losses at the gene ends were 1 base for V and 4 bases for J; bases not matched to a gene: 3.

About this clonotype: This clone may be a read error of a much larger clone one base away. CDR3 sequence: CSTDGLDNREQYF. CDR3 DNA: TGCAGTACTGATGGACTAGACAATCGGGAGCAGTACTTC. V is TRBV29-1 and J is TRBJ2-4; 7 nucleotides align to TRBD2. This CDR3 region has 13 residues. Germline CDR1 and CDR2: SQVTM and ANQGSEA.

The chain is built from TRBV7-9 and TRBJ2-7; D is perhaps TRBD1 (6 bases). This CDR3 has 13 residues. Germline CDR1 SEHNR, CDR2 FQNEAQ (reference sequence). V gave up 5 bases and J gave up 2 bases, with 10 bases separating them. CDR3 in DNA: TGTGCCAGCAGCCGGACAGAGACCTACGAGCAGTACTTC. Its translation: CASSRTETYEQYF.

The V gene is TRBV5-5, the J gene TRBJ2-1, with D possibly matching TRBD1 (6 bases). CDR1 and CDR2 from the germline V gene are SGHKS and YYEKEE (reference sequence). The V gene lost 1 base and the J gene lost 2 bases, with 16 bases spanning the gap. The CDR3 length is 17 residues. In DNA, the CDR3 is TGTGCCAGCAGCTTGTTTAATAACAGGGTTCCCTACAATGAGCAGTTCTTC. Translated, it gives CASSLFNNRVPYNEQFF. The full variable domain, its missing parts supplied by reference TRBV5-5 and TRBJ2-1, is DAGVTQSPTHLIKTRGQQVTLRCSPISGHKSVSWYQQVLGQGPQFIFQYYEKEERGRGNFPDRFSARQFPNYSSELNVNALLLGDSALYLCASSLFNNRVPYNEQFFGPGTRLTVL.

This chain connects TRBV20-1 to TRBJ2-3, with a possible D match to TRBD2 (5 bases). V lost 7 bases, J lost 1 base, and 24 bases lay in between. The CDR3 has 17 residues. Germline CDR1 reads DFQATT; CDR2 reads SNEGSKA (reference sequence). CDR3: CSVLSRVGVRGTDTQYF. CDR3 in DNA: TGCAGTGTTCTTTCGAGGGTTGGTGTGAGGGGCACAGATACGCAGTATTTT.

This rearrangement joins TRBV4-3 to TRBJ2-5; TRBD2 is a possible D gene (5 bases). The CDR3 has 13 residues. Trimming removed 3 bases at V and 2 bases at J, with 7 bases between. CDR1 LGHNA and CDR2 YSLEER come from the germline V gene. The CDR3 DNA reads as TGCGCCAGCAGCCACGGACTTCAAGAGACCCAGTACTTC. Translation: CASSHGLQETQYF.

V usage is TRBV6-5 and J usage is TRBJ1-6; 7 bases align to TRBD1. This CDR3 contains 14 residues. Germline lookup yields CDR1 MNHEY and CDR2 SVGAGI. Germline trimming cut 8 bases from V and 9 bases from J; bases unmatched to any gene: 10. The CDR3 region is CASSEGTVSSPLHF. CDR3 DNA sequence: TGTGCCAGCTCGGAGGGGACAGTATCTTCACCCCTCCACTTT.

V is TRBV4-1 and J is TRBJ2-7, with D possibly TRBD1 on 5 matching bases. CDR1 is MGHRA, CDR2 YSYEKL, per germline. The V and J ends lost 3 bases and 0 bases respectively, with 12 bases between them. The CDR3 sequence is 15 residues long. CDR3 region: CASSQVDSVSYEQYF. As DNA, the CDR3 is TGCGCCAGCAGCCAGGTAGACAGCGTCTCCTACGAGCAGTACTTC.

This chain joins TRBV5-1 and TRBJ2-3; D might be TRBD2 (5 bases). CDR3 length: 15 amino acids. Trimming removed 1 base from V and 0 bases from J, with 9 bases in between. Germline assignment: CDR1 SGHRS and CDR2 YFSETQ. CDR3 region: CASSLITSSTDTQYF. CDR3 coding DNA: TGCGCCAGCAGCTTGATAACTAGTAGCACAGATACGCAGTATTTT. Supplemented by reference TRBV5-1 and TRBJ2-3, the full variable domain reads KAGVTQTPRYLIKTRGQQVTLSCSPISGHRSVSWYQQTPGQGLQFLFEYFSETQRNKGNFPGRFSGRQFSNSRSEMNVSTLELGDSALYLCASSLITSSTDTQYFGPGTRLTVL.

This clonotype was detected a few times. V and J are TRBV27 and TRBJ2-4; TRBD1 matches at 8 bases. The end of the DNA aligns better with TRBJ2-7, so the J call may be wrong. Germline CDR1 reads MNHEY; CDR2 reads SMNVEV (reference sequence). The CDR3 runs to 14 residues. The CDR3 nucleotides are TGTGCCAGCAGTACGACAGGGGCCACCTACGAGCAGTACTTC. This encodes CASSTTGATYEQYF.

The genes are TRBV4-1 and TRBJ1-1; 8 bases are shared with TRBD1. V was pared by 4 bases and J by 0 bases, with 7 bases of the junction left unmatched. Germline CDR1 MGHRA, CDR2 YSYEKL. The CDR3 sequence is 16 residues long. CDR3 bases: TGCGCCAGCAGCCTGGGGGACAGGAGAATGAACACTGAAGCTTTCTTT. Its protein product is CASSLGDRRMNTEAFF.

This clonotype was counted a few times. The J gene is TRBJ2-7, the V gene TRBV5-1, with TRBD2 identical over 8 bases. Germline CDR1 reads SGHRS; CDR2 reads YFSETQ. Losses at the gene ends were 0 bases for V and 3 bases for J; bases not matched to a gene: 8. This CDR3 contains 16 residues. In DNA form, the CDR3 reads TGCGCCAGCAGCTTGGCCCCTAGCGGGCGAATCTACGAGCAGTACTTC. Encoded protein: CASSLAPSGRIYEQYF.

In this sample, this clonotype turned up a few times. The chain employs TRBV12-3 or TRBV12-4 and TRBJ2-5, with D possibly TRBD1 on 5 matching bases. The CDR3 has 14 amino acids. Trimming stripped 6 bases from V and 2 bases from J, with 13 bases between. The CDR3, as DNA: TGTGCCAGCAGCCAGCAGGGTGGGCAAGAGACCCAGTACTTC. Amino acids: CASSQQGGQETQYF.

The table lists this clonotype with a few counts. This chain uses TRBV10-3 with TRBJ2-3; 7 bases agree with TRBD1. V lost 3 bases, J lost 6 bases, and 9 bases stayed unmatched. CDR3 size: 15 residues. Germline CDR1 ENHRY, CDR2 SYGVKD. CDR3 residues: CAISETGAGEDTQYF. As DNA, the CDR3 is TGTGCCATCAGTGAAACAGGGGCCGGAGAGGATACGCAGTATTTT.

CDR3 DNA: TGTGCCAGCAGCGTTTTGCAGGGGGCTGCCTACAATGAGCAGTTCTTC. Its translation: CASSVLQGAAYNEQFF. The V and J genes are TRBV9 and TRBJ2-1, with TRBD1 matching over 8 bases. The CDR3 has 16 amino acids. J gave up 2 bases and V 2 bases, and 6 bases lay outside the gene matches. Germline-derived CDR1 and CDR2 are SGDLS and YYNGEE.

The chain employs TRBV20-1 and TRBJ2-4; D gene unclear. Trimming shortened V by 0 bases and J by 0 bases, and 12 bases separated the two germline ends. There are 16 residues in the CDR3. Germline assignment: CDR1 DFQATT and CDR2 SNEGSKA (reference sequence). The CDR3 DNA reads as TGCAGTGCTAGAGATCCCCGGCAGCTAGCCAAAAACATTCAGTACTTC. It yields the protein CSARDPRQLAKNIQYF.